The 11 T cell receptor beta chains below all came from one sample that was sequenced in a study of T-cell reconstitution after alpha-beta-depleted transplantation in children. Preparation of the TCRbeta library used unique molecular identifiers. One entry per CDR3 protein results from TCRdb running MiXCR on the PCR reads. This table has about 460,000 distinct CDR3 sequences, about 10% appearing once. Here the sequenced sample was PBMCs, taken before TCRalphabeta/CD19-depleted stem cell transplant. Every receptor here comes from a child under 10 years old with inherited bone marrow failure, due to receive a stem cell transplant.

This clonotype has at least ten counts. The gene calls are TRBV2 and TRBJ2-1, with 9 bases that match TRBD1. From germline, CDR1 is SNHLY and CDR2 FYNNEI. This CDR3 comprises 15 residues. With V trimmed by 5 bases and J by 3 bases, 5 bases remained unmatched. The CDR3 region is CASSRGQGDYNEQFF. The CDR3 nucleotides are TGTGCCAGCAGTCGGGGACAGGGCGACTACAATGAGCAGTTCTTC.

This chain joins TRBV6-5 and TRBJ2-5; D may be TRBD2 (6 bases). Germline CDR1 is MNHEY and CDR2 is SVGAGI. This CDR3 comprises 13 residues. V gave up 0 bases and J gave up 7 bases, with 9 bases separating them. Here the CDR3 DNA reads TGTGCCAGCAGTTACTCGCTGGGGGGGACCCAGTACTTC. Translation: CASSYSLGGTQYF.

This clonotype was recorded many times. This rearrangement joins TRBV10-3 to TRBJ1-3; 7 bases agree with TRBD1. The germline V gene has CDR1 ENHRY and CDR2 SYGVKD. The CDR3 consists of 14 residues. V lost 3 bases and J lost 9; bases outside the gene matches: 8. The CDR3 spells CAISDPGGQRTIYF. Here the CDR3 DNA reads TGTGCCATCAGTGACCCAGGGGGGCAACGCACCATATATTTT.

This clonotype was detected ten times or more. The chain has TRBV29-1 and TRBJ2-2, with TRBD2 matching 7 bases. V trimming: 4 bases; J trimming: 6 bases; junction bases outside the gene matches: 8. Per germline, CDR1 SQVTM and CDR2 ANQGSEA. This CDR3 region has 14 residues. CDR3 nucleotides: TGCAGCGTTGGGGAGCGCGGGGGAGCCGGGGAGCTGTTTTTT. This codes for CSVGERGGAGELFF.

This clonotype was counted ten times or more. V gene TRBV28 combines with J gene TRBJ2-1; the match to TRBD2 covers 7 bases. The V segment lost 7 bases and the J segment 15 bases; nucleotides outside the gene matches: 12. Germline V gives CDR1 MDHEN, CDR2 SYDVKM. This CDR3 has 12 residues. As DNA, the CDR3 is TGTGCCAGCACGATCGTTGCGGGAGAAGTGTTCTTC. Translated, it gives CASTIVAGEVFF.

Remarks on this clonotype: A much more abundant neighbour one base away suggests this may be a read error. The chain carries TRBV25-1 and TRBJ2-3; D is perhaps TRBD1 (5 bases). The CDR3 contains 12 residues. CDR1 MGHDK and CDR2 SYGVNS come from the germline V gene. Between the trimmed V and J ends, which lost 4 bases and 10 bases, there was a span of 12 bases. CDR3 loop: CASSVIPGPQYF. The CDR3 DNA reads TGTGCCAGCAGTGTTATCCCAGGGCCGCAGTATTTT.

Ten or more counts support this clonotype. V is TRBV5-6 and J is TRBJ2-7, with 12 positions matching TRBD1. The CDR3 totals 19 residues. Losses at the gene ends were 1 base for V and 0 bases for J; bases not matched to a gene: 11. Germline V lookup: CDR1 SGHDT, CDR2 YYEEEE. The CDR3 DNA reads TGTGCCAGCAGCTTGTTGGGACAGGGGGCTCAGGCTGGCTCCTACGAGCAGTACTTC. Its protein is CASSLLGQGAQAGSYEQYF.

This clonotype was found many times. The CDR3 coding sequence is TGCGCCAGCAGTGTAGCGGGACATACTGATGATGATAGTGAGACCCAGTACTTC. Translating gives CASSVAGHTDDDSETQYF. This rearrangement joins TRBV10-2 to TRBJ2-5; 8 bases fit TRBD2. This CDR3 is built from 18 residues. The germline V gene has CDR1 WSHSY and CDR2 SAAADI. V lost 4 bases to trimming and J lost 5 bases; unmatched junction nucleotides: 18.

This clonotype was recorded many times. The CDR3 DNA is TGCAGTGCTAGCTATGCGACAGGGGGCTTCTATGAGCAGTTCTTC. It codes for CSASYATGGFYEQFF. This chain links TRBV20-1 with TRBJ2-1, with 10 positions matching TRBD1. Germline V gene data show CDR1 as DFQATT and CDR2 as SNEGSKA (reference sequence). The CDR3 covers 15 residues. The trim removed 3 bases at V and 8 bases at J, leaving 10 bases unmatched.

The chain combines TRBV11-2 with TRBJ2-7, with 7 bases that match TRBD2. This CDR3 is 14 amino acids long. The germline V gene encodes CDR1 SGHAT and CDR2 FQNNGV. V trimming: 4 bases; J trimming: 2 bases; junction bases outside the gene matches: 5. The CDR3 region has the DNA TGTGCCAGCAGCTATCAGCGGGACCCCTACGAGCAGTACTTC. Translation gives CASSYQRDPYEQYF.

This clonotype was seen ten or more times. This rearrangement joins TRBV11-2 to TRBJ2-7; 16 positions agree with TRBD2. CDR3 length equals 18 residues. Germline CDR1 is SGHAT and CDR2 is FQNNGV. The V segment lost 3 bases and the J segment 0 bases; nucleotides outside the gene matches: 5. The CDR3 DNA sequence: TGTGCCAGCAGCTTCATGGGACTAGCGGGAGGGAGCTCCTACGAGCAGTACTTC. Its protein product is CASSFMGLAGGSSYEQYF.